The 19 T cell receptor beta chains listed next were all sequenced from one sample in a study of T cells in Graves' hyperthyroidism and ophthalmopathy. RNA transcripts served as the template for amplifying TCR beta CDR3 regions. The HTBI set primed first-round TCR CDR3 RT-PCR. TCRdb reanalysed the multiplex PCR reads using MiXCR and keeps one entry per CDR3 protein. The table has 450,000 to 650,000 distinct CDR3 sequences, under 20% seen once. Specimen: blood. These receptors all stem from a woman between 18 and 30 years old with Graves' ophthalmopathy.

There are many counts of this clonotype. The V gene is TRBV5-1, the J gene TRBJ1-2; D uncertain. V was shortened by 1 base and J by 3 bases, with 10 bases between the two germline ends. Germline-derived CDR1 and CDR2 are SGHRS and YFSETQ. This CDR3 comprises 14 residues. CDR3 coding DNA: TGCGCCAGCAGCTTGACCTCCGGGGACTATGGCTACACCTTC. The encoded protein is CASSLTSGDYGYTF.

In DNA, the CDR3 is TGTGCCAGCAGCCAAGCGGCGACAGCCTGGGAAAAACTGTTTTTT. It yields the protein CASSQAATAWEKLFF. The J gene is TRBJ1-4, the V gene TRBV3-1; D perhaps matches TRBD1 (5 bases). The CDR3 has 15 amino acids. V was shortened by 1 base and J by 8 bases, with 14 bases between the two germline ends. Germline CDR1 and CDR2: LGHDT and YNNKEL (reference sequence).

This clonotype was counted ten times or more. This chain connects TRBV28 to TRBJ2-7; D gene unclear. Germline loops: CDR1 MDHEN, CDR2 SYDVKM. CDR3 length equals 14 residues. V was pared by 2 bases and J by 4 bases, with 12 bases between. The CDR3 DNA follows: TGTGCCAGCAGTTTACACGGCTATTGGTACGAGCAGTACTTC. Translation: CASSLHGYWYEQYF.

This chain links TRBV27 with TRBJ2-7; 8 bases line up with TRBD1. The CDR3 contains 15 residues. Germline V CDR1 and CDR2: MNHEY, SMNVEV (reference sequence). The ends lost 5 bases at V and 3 bases at J; junction bases unmatched: 9. The CDR3 sequence: CASSARQGTVYEQYF. The DNA of the CDR3 is TGTGCCAGCAGTGCAAGACAGGGGACAGTCTACGAGCAGTACTTC.

The sample holds many counts of this clonotype. The CDR3 nucleotides read TGTGCCAGCAGTTATAGCGGGGCCTCCTACAATGAGCAGTTCTTC. This encodes CASSYSGASYNEQFF. The chain uses TRBV27 and TRBJ2-1; 8 bases are shared with TRBD2. The CDR3 runs to 15 residues. CDR1 is MNHEY, CDR2 SMNVEV, per germline (reference sequence). V was pared by 4 bases and J by 0 bases, with 2 bases of the junction left unmatched.

This clonotype was counted many times. J is TRBJ2-1 and V is TRBV27; D may be TRBD2 (5 bases). The CDR3 has 12 residues. Per germline, CDR1 MNHEY and CDR2 SMNVEV (reference sequence). V was trimmed by 3 bases and J by 10 bases, leaving 10 bases between them. CDR3 sequence: CASSFPSGEQFF. The CDR3 coding sequence is TGTGCCAGCAGTTTTCCCTCGGGAGAGCAGTTCTTC.

V usage is TRBV7-9 and J usage is TRBJ2-2, with TRBD1 as a possible D gene (5 bases). The CDR3 totals 15 residues. The germline V and J ends were trimmed by 5 bases and 1 base, with 11 bases remaining between them. The V gene's germline CDR1 is SEHNR and CDR2 FQNEAQ (reference sequence). The DNA of the CDR3 is TGTGCCAGCAGCGGGCAGACAGAGAACACCGGGGAGCTGTTTTTT. Translating gives CASSGQTENTGELFF.

This clonotype was seen ten or more times. The CDR3 sequence is CASSYGGSGGAMETQYF. DNA for the CDR3: TGTGCCAGCAGTTACGGCGGTAGCGGGGGGGCCATGGAGACCCAGTACTTC. V usage is TRBV6-5 and J usage is TRBJ2-5; 11 bases map to TRBD2. Trimming cost V 2 bases and J 5 bases; bases outside gene matches: 10. The CDR3 is 17 residues long. Germline V lookup: CDR1 MNHEY, CDR2 SVGAGI.

This clonotype occurred many times. The chain carries TRBV5-1 and TRBJ1-2; D is perhaps TRBD1 (5 bases). Trimming left V 3 bases short and J 8 bases short, with 11 bases between. Germline V gene lookup returns CDR1 SGHRS and CDR2 YFSETQ. The CDR3 extends over 12 amino acids. CDR3 sequence reads: CASSSGTYGYTF. The CDR3 DNA sequence: TGCGCCAGCAGCTCCGGGACGTACGGCTACACCTTC.

There are many counts of this clonotype. This sequence joins TRBV20-1 and TRBJ2-1, with a weak D call TRBD2 (5 bases). The germline V and J ends were trimmed by 6 bases and 7 bases, with 16 bases remaining between them. Germline lookup yields CDR1 DFQATT and CDR2 SNEGSKA (reference sequence). The CDR3 is 13 amino acids. The CDR3 DNA sequence: TGCAGTGCCCGGGGTTGGGAAAGGAATGAGCAGTTCTTC. This sequence encodes CSARGWERNEQFF.

This clonotype was picked up many times. The V call is TRBV6-1, the J call TRBJ2-7; 9 bases fit TRBD1. The germline V gene has CDR1 MNHNS and CDR2 SASEGT. CDR3 size: 14 residues. The V and J ends lost 5 bases and 5 bases, in that order; junction bases with no gene match: 7. CDR3: CASSLPGTGNEQYF. Here the CDR3 DNA reads TGTGCCAGCAGTCTCCCCGGGACAGGGAACGAGCAGTACTTC.

This clonotype was seen ten or more times. This rearrangement joins TRBV28 to TRBJ1-3; D gene ambiguous. The CDR3 spans 16 residues. The germline CDR1 and CDR2 sequences are MDHEN and SYDVKM. Trimming pared 3 bases from V and 0 bases from J, leaving 12 bases between. The CDR3 DNA reads TGTGCCAGCAGTTTTGGTGGGCGGGACTCTGGAAACACCATATATTTT. It yields the protein CASSFGGRDSGNTIYF.

The rearrangement joins TRBV7-6 to TRBJ2-3; D tentatively reads TRBD1 or TRBD2 (5 bases each). Germline CDR1 SGHVS, CDR2 FNYEAQ. The CDR3 totals 14 residues. Trimming stripped 5 bases from V and 2 bases from J, with 11 bases between. Here the CDR3 DNA reads TGTGCCAGCAGCCCTGGGACGGTCACAGATACGCAGTATTTT. Translating it yields CASSPGTVTDTQYF.

V is TRBV6-5 and J is TRBJ1-2; 10 nucleotides match TRBD1. After removal of 0 bases from V and 2 bases from J, the junction contained 0 bases not matched to a gene. The CDR3 runs 15 residues. Germline CDR1 and CDR2: MNHEY and SVGAGI. The CDR3 nucleotides read TGTGCCAGCAGTTACTCGACAGGGGGCAACTATGGCTACACCTTC. Its translation is CASSYSTGGNYGYTF.

The sample holds many counts of this clonotype. The CDR3 sequence is CASGDREIAYEQYF. The CDR3 DNA is TGTGCCAGCGGTGACAGGGAGATCGCCTACGAGCAGTACTTC. The chain couples TRBV12-3 or TRBV12-4 to TRBJ2-7; 7 bases are shared with TRBD1. The CDR3 runs 14 residues. V lost 8 bases to trimming and J lost 2 bases; unmatched junction nucleotides: 9.

This clonotype came up a few times. The gene calls are TRBV11-1 and TRBJ1-3; D gene uncertain. The CDR3 is 15 amino acids. CDR1 SGHAT and CDR2 FQDESV come from the germline V gene (reference sequence). Deletions cut 6 bases from V and 1 base from J, with 13 bases between. The CDR3 spells CASRSGAGSGNTIYF. In DNA form, the CDR3 reads TGTGCCAGCAGGTCCGGCGCCGGGTCTGGAAACACCATATATTTT.

This clonotype was counted many times. This chain joins TRBV28 and TRBJ1-1, with D maybe TRBD1 (5 bases). Germline loops: CDR1 MDHEN, CDR2 SYDVKM. Trimming cost V 4 bases and J 5 bases, with 11 bases left between them. The CDR3 extends over 13 amino acids. For the CDR3, the DNA is TGTGCCAGCAGTTCCAGGGATCGGACTGAAGCTTTCTTT. It encodes CASSSRDRTEAFF.

This clonotype has at least ten counts. This chain links TRBV30 with TRBJ2-3, with D unresolved. V lost 1 base, J lost 3 bases, and 8 bases lay in between. This CDR3 spans 13 amino acids. Germline values: CDR1 GTSNPN, CDR2 SVGIG (reference sequence). In DNA, the CDR3 is TGTGCCTGGAGTGGTCTCCTGACAGATACGCAGTATTTT. Its translation: CAWSGLLTDTQYF. The entire variable domain, with the rest obtained from reference TRBV30 and TRBJ2-3, is as follows: SQTIHQWPATLVQPVGSPLSLECTVEGTSNPNLYWYRQAAGRGLQLLFYSVGIGQISSEVPQNLSASRPQDRQFILSSKKLLLSDSGFYLCAWSGLLTDTQYFGPGTRLTVL.

This clonotype was detected ten times or more. The V gene is TRBV3-1, the J gene TRBJ2-1, with D unresolved. CDR3 length: 13 residues. V was cut by 4 bases and J by 5 bases, with 9 bases left in between. The germline V gene has CDR1 LGHDT and CDR2 YNNKEL (reference sequence). The CDR3 DNA sequence: TGTGCCAGCAGCCTCCGTGACAACAATGAGCAGTTCTTC. Its translation is CASSLRDNNEQFF.